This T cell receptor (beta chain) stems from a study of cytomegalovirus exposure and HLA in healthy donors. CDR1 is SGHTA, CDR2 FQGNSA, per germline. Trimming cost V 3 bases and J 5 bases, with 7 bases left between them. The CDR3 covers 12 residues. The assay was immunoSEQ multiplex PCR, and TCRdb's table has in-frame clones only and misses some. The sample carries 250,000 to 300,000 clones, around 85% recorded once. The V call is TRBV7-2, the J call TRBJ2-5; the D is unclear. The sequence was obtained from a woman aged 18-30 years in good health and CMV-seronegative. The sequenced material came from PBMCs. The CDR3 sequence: CASSLTRETQYF. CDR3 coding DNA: TGTGCCAGCAGCTTGACCAGGGAGACCCAGTACTTC.